This record covers a single TCR beta chain. This specimen comes from a study of blood T cell repertoires in COVID-19. Turning to the study itself: Samples came from the United States, Italy and Spain, spanning acute and convalescent COVID-19. T cells, B-cell-depleted T cells, or PBMCs provided the cDNA or gDNA that served as material.

With V trimmed by 4 bases and J by 5 bases, 10 bases remained unmatched. Germline loops: CDR1 SGDLS, CDR2 YYNGEE. The CDR3 is 15 residues long. Assay: immunoSEQ multiplex PCR; the TCRdb copy retains only in-frame clones and omits some. Of around 200,000 clones listed, approximately 83% were seen once; the top ten hold roughly 1.3%. Material for sequencing was peripheral blood. The chain carries TRBV9 and TRBJ2-7; TRBD2 matches at 9 bases. This receptor was obtained from a woman between 25 and 40 years old with COVID-19, enrolled during active disease. The CDR3 reads CASSPGTSFGDEQYF. The CDR3 DNA reads TGTGCCAGCAGCCCTGGGACTAGCTTTGGGGACGAGCAGTACTTC.